Given below is one TCR beta chain in context. The clone's antigen remains unknown. No much larger clonotype is one base removed from it; base qualities were not supplied. The sample comes from a study of shared clonotypes between healthy human individuals (dated by TCRdb to the early 2020s). Turning to the overall study: The cohort included a few men and a couple of women between 18 and 49 years of age. For each donor, three plates each were used for CD4 naive and CD4 memory, two plates were used for CD8 naive, and one plate was used for CD8 memory. Blood TCR repertoires of about 5 healthy adults were deeply sequenced to estimate repertoire size and the extent of clonotype sharing between individuals. To increase sequencing depth and limit assay-specific biases, TCR repertoire library preparation and sequencing were carried out by different laboratories using diverse techniques. Per donor, leukapheresis produced somewhere between about 0.85 and 9.5 billion PBMCs.

The V and J ends are trimmed by 2 bases and 6 bases, leaving 7 bases between them. Per the germline V gene, SGHRS is the CDR1 and YFSETQ is the CDR2. Counted from cysteine to phenylalanine, this CDR3 has 12 amino acids. Only the CDR3 region is kept as DNA, spanning 36 bases read in frame from base 1. The donors were healthy, HIV-negative adults with no recently reported acute infections or vaccinations. Only Caucasian adults living in Nashville, Tennessee, USA were represented among the donors. Magnetic negative selection was used to enrich CD4+ T cells, after which naive cells were positively selected on CD45RA and the negative fraction became the memory subset. Blood was obtained by leukapheresis, after which PBMCs were separated by Ficoll-Histopaque density gradient centrifugation and cryopreserved in liquid nitrogen vapor phase. Analytical flow cytometry was used to check the purity and quantity of every magnetically sorted T cell population. Each sorted fraction had its genomic DNA isolated and then quantified by UV absorbance on a Nanodrop 2000c.

Using the deep immunoSEQ assay, multiplex PCR amplified TCR CDR3 regions from genomic DNA. Genomic DNA extracted from each cell subset was distributed evenly over all wells of several immunoSEQ 96-well plates, and each plate served as one replicate. For sorted subsets, each replicate PCR was loaded with approximately 200 ng genomic DNA, equivalent to 25,000 to 30,000 T cell genomes. The purified libraries were quantified using a Qubit 3.0 fluorometer, sized with a Bioanalyzer 2100, and then quantified again using the KAPA Library Quantification kit. Every immunoSEQ 96-well plate was sequenced on a separate single-read 150-cycle Illumina NextSeq 550 flow cell. Per the source publication's procedure: Because the immunoSEQ output held only junctional sequences and lacked quality scores, the filtering could not match the filtering applied to full-length reads. Sequences were annotated with PyIR, a Python wrapper for IgBLAST v1.9, and V/J genes and CDR3 were assigned using IMGT germline references. Reads were removed for weak V/J assignments (E-value above 1e-6), missing CDR3, stop codons, out-of-frame junctions, or ambiguous translated residues. V3J clonotypes were defined as sequences sharing an identical inferred V gene, J gene, and CDR3 amino acid sequence. Percentage overlap between repertoires was computed as shared unique clonotypes divided by the size of the smaller repertoire. Three approaches were used to assess repertoire richness: RTK rarefaction, the Chao1 estimator, and Recon v2.1 estimates of unobserved clonotypes. OLGA was used to compute generation probabilities for all TCRbeta clonotypes that the gDNA method yielded from a handful of donors. TCRdb took this table from immuneACCESS and kept in-frame rearrangements with V and J called. Such tables lack part of the clones; where checked against another copy, unresolved V genes explain under half of the gap, and the rest is unexplained. The V and J calls and clone size come from that table; D and trimming were worked out from the DNA. This sample has 2 million to 2.5 million clones in its table, and around 92% of those were observed once. Of the sample, approximately 0.41% falls within the top ten clones.

Results and caveats for the whole study, not just this receptor: About 5% of naive CD4, roughly 3.5% of naive CD8, about 2.5% of memory CD4, and 0.35% to 0.5% of memory CD8 clonotypes were shared across a few donors. Clonotypes shared by all four sorted-subset donors showed higher generation probabilities than non-shared clonotypes. Even with the large sequencing depth, rarefaction of the sorted-subset datasets indicated that sequencing was incomplete. Pairwise subsampling led to the expectation that sequencing depth would affect the degree of clonotype sharing among donors. Sampling was limited to blood, and TCR repertoires in tissue likely differ from TCR repertoires in blood. Because the study included a small number of donors, the genetic and exposure-history diversity represented was limited. Naive subsets generally had larger estimated clonotype richness than memory subsets did.

The V gene is TRBV5-1 and the J gene is TRBJ2-3; no D gene is confidently identified. Input material: naive CD4+ T cells from PBMCs. The meaning of the sample's cell subset or site label: CD45RA+ positively selected. The source of this sequence is a man between 18 and 35 years old in good health. Some clones in this sample may be carry-over from other donors' samples. The CDR3 region: CASSFGLDTQYF. The DNA reads as follows: TGCGCCAGCAGCTTCGGCTTGGATACGCAGTATTTT.